The clone carrying this T cell receptor beta chain was detected a few times. The antigen remains undetermined. This sample stems from a study of human T cells and chemical hapten exposure. Study-wide background: It was small differences in pooled library volume that mainly caused per-sample TCR yields to vary. Study-wide points: DPC sensitization left the count of TCRs above 1 in 1000 unchanged.

Attachment of unique molecular identifiers to individual cDNA molecules was performed in the library. Authors' data handling: Counts of TCRs in each sample centred on a median of around 96,000 and extended from around 25,000 to 690,000. TCRdb itself ran the reads through MiXCR, one entry per CDR3 protein. What appears here as the V and J calls and clone size reflects TCRdb's work, not the paper's. Among around 120,000 distinct CDR3 sequences listed, approximately 9.3% were seen once. Whole blood, unfractionated, served as the material for total RNA extraction. This CDR3 region has 17 residues. Trimming left V 7 bases short and J 3 bases short, with 25 bases between. Germline V gene sequence: CDR1 SQVTM, CDR2 ANQGSEA.

The TCR was taken from a human donor in good health. Some clones in this sample may be carry-over from other donors' samples. This chain uses TRBV29-1 with TRBJ2-1; D possibly uses TRBD1 or TRBD2 (5 bases each). Sequencing was carried out using whole blood. CDR3 nucleotide sequence: TGCAGCGAAACCGTACTCGGGGCGACTTTTTTCTACAATGAGCAGTTCTTC. This gives the protein CSETVLGATFFYNEQFF.